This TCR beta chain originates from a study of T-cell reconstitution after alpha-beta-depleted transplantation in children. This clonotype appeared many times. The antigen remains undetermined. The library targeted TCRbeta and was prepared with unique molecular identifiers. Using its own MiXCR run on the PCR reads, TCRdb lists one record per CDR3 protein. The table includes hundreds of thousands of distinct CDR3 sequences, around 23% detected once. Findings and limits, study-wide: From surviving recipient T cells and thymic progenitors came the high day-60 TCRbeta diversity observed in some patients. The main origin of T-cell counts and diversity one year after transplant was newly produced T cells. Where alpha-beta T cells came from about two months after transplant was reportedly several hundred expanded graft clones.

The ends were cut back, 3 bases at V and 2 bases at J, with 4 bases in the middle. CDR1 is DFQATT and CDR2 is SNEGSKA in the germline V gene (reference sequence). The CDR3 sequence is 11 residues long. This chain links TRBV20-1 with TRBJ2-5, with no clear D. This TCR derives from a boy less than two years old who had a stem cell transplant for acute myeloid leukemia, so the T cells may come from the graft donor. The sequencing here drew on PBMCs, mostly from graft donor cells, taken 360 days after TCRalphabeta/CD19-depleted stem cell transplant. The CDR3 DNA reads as TGCAGTGCTAGCATTCAAGAGACCCAGTACTTC. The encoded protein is CSASIQETQYF.